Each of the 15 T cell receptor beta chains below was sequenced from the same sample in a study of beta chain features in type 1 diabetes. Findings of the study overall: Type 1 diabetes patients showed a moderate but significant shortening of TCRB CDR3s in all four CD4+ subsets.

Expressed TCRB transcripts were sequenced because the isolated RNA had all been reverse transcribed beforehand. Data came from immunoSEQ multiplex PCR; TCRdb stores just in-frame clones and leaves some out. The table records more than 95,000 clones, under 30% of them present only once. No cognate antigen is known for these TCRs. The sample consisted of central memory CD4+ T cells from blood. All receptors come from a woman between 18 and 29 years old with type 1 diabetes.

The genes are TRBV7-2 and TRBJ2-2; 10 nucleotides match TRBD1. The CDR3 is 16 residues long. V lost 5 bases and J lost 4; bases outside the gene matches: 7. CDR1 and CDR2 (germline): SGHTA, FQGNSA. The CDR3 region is CASSDGTGVSTGELFF. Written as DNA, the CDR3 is TGTGCCAGCAGCGACGGGACAGGGGTTAGCACCGGGGAGCTGTTTTTT.

CDR3 loop: CASSYRGIYEQYF. In DNA, the CDR3 is TGTGCCAGCAGTTACCGGGGAATCTACGAGCAGTACTTC. This rearrangement joins TRBV6-6 to TRBJ2-7; possible D gene TRBD2, 5 bases. The CDR3 sequence is 13 residues long. V lost 2 bases and J lost 3, with 8 bases in between. CDR1 and CDR2 from the germline V gene are MNHNY and SVGAGI (reference sequence).

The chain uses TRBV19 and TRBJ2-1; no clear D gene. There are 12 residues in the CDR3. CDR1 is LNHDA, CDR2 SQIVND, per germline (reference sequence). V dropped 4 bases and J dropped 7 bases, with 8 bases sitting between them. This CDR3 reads CASSTWSNEQFF. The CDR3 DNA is TGTGCCAGTAGTACTTGGAGTAATGAGCAGTTCTTC.

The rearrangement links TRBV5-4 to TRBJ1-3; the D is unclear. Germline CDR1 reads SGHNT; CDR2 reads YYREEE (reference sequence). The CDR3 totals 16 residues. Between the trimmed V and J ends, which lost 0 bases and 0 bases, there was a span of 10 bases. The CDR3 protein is CASSLGRESSGNTIYF. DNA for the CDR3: TGTGCCAGCAGCTTGGGAAGGGAGAGCTCTGGAAACACCATATATTTT.

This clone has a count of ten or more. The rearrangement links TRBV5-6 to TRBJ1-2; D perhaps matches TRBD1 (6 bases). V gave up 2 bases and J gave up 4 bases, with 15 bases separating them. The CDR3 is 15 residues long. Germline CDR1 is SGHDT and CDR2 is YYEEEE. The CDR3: CASSLRGTPTYGYTF. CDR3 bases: TGTGCCAGCAGCTTAAGAGGGACACCGACCTATGGCTACACCTTC.

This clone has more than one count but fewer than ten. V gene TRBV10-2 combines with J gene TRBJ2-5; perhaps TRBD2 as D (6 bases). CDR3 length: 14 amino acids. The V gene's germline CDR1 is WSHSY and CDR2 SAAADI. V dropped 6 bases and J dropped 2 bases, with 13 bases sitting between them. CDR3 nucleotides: TGCGCCAGCAGGGACACCGCGGGGCAAGAGACCCAGTACTTC. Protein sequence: CASRDTAGQETQYF.

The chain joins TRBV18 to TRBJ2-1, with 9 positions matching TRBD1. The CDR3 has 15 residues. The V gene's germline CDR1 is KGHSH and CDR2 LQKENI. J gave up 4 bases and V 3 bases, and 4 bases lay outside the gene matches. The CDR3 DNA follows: TGTGCCAGCTCACCTCGGGACAGGGTTTACAATGAGCAGTTCTTC. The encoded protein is CASSPRDRVYNEQFF.

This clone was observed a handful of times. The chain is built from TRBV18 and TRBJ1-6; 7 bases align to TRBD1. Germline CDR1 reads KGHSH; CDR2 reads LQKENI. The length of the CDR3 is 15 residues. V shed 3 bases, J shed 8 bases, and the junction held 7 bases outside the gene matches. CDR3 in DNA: TGTGCCAGCTCACCGAAACGAGGGGGCGATTCACCCCTCCACTTT. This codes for CASSPKRGGDSPLHF. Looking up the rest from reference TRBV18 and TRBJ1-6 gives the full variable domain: NAGVMQNPRHLVRRRGQEARLRCSPMKGHSHVYWYRQLPEEGLKFMVYLQKENIIDESGMPKERFSAEFPKEGPSILRIQQVVRGDSAAYFCASSPKRGGDSPLHFGNGTRLTVT.

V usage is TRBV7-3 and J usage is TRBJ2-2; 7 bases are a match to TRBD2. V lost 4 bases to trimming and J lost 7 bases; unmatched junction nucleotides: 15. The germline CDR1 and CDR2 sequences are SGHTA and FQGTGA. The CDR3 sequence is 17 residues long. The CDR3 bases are TGTGCCAGCAGCTCCGGACAACCGGGGAGGGCCGGCGGGGAGCTGTTTTTT. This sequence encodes CASSSGQPGRAGGELFF.

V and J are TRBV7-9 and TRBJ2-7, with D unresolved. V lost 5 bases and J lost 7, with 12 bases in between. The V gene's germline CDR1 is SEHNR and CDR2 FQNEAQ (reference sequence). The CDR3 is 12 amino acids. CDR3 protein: CASSLYPGEQYF. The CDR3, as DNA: TGTGCCAGCAGCCTCTACCCCGGGGAGCAGTACTTC.

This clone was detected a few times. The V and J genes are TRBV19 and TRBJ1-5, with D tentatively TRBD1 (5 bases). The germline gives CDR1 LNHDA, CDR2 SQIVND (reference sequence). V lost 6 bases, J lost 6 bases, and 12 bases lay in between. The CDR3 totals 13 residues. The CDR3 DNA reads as TGTGCCAGTAGACAGGCGGATCTTCAGCCCCAGCATTTT. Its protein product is CASRQADLQPQHF.

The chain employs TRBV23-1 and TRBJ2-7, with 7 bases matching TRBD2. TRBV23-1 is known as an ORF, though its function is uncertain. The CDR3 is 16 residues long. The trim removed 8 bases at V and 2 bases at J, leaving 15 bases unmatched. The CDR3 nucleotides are TGCGCCAGCTATGTAGCGGGCCACGTCGATCCCTACGAGCAGTACGTC. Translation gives CASYVAGHVDPYEQYV.

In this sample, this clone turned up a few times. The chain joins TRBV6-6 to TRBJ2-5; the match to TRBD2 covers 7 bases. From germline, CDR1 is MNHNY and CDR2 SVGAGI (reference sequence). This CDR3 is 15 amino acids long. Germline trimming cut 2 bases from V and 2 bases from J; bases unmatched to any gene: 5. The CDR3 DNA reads TGTGCCAGCAGTTACGATGGGAGGGTACAAGAGACCCAGTACTTC. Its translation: CASSYDGRVQETQYF.

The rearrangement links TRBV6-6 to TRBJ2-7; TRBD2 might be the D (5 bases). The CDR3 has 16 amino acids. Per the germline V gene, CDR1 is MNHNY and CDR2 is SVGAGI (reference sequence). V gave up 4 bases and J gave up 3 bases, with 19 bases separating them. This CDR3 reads CASSFRRTGYIYEQYF. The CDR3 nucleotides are TGTGCCAGCAGTTTCCGACGGACTGGCTATATCTACGAGCAGTACTTC.

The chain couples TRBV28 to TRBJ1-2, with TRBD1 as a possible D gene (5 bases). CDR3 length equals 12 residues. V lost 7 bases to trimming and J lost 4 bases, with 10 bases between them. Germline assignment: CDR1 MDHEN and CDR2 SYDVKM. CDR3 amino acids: CASNGGLYGYTF. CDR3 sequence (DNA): TGTGCCAGCAATGGGGGACTCTATGGCTACACCTTC.